This T cell receptor beta chain is drawn from a study of cytomegalovirus exposure and HLA in healthy donors. Study results and caveats: The study had only CMV serostatus as immune exposure information. Later work associated approximately 17,000 TCR beta sequences with HLA alleles at 0.05 false discovery rate. It was confirmed in vitro that a few of the CMV-associated chains were specific for CMV antigens.

On this clone: Its specificity is unknown.

The PCR employed 60 Vbeta primers together with 13 Jbeta primers. The authors' processing: Later, about 80 million unique TCR beta chains were counted in an analysis, and approximately 10 million of them were shared. Produced via immunoSEQ multiplex PCR; TCRdb's table is partial and in-frame only. V and J calls and clone size are those listed in that table; D and trimming were worked out from the DNA. The sample records 220,000 or so clones, 82% being singletons. V dropped 4 bases and J dropped 4 bases, with 7 bases sitting between them. Germline-derived CDR1 and CDR2 are LNHDA and SQIVND (reference sequence). The CDR3 totals 13 residues.

The clonotype was recovered from a woman in her forties in good health and CMV-seronegative. The chain couples TRBV19 to TRBJ1-4; D unresolved. Sample: PBMCs. The CDR3 DNA reads TGTGCCAGTAGTACCCGAGGTAATGAAAAACTGTTTTTT. Its protein product is CASSTRGNEKLFF.